The 21 T cell receptor beta chains below all came from one sample that was sequenced in a study of naive and memory T cell subsets. Both TRBC1 and TRBC2 were covered by a beta constant-region primer of two equimolar oligonucleotides. Ligated cDNA was amplified by four rounds of PCR with nested alpha and beta constant-region primers and SP2. From the UMI-ligation and nested PCR reads, TCRdb called clonotypes with MiXCR, one entry per CDR3 protein. Of 95,000 to 150,000 distinct CDR3 sequences in the sample, 36% were seen once. Sequencing was done on a sample of central memory CD4+ T cells from blood. The receptors shown here come from a human donor in good health.

The chain recombines TRBV28 with TRBJ1-6; TRBD1 matches 7 bases. Germline V gene data show CDR1 as MDHEN and CDR2 as SYDVKM. V was pared by 6 bases and J by 18 bases, with 8 bases of the junction left unmatched. The CDR3 has 11 amino acids. The CDR3 loop is CASSRYRDSHF. Here the CDR3 DNA reads TGTGCCAGCAGCCGATACCGGGACAGCCACTTT.

The genes are TRBV30 and TRBJ2-5; D is uncertain. The CDR3 is 11 amino acids. V was clipped by 2 bases and J by 7 bases, with 8 bases between them. The germline gives CDR1 GTSNPN, CDR2 SVGIG (reference sequence). In DNA, the CDR3 is TGTGCCTGGAGTAGGCTGGGGACCCAGTACTTC. Encoded protein: CAWSRLGTQYF.

The chain recombines TRBV10-2 with TRBJ2-4, with D hard to call. The CDR3 loop spans 15 amino acids. Trimming pared 6 bases from V and 0 bases from J, leaving 12 bases between. CDR1 WSHSY and CDR2 SAAADI come from the germline V gene. In DNA, the CDR3 is TGCGCCAGCAGAGATACCTTCCTAGCCAAAAACATTCAGTACTTC. This gives the protein CASRDTFLAKNIQYF.

The J gene is TRBJ1-2, the V gene TRBV10-3; 10 bases fit TRBD1. The CDR3 sequence is 16 residues long. Germline V lookup: CDR1 ENHRY, CDR2 SYGVKD. Germline trimming cut 5 bases from V and 0 bases from J; bases unmatched to any gene: 6. DNA for the CDR3: TGTGCCATCAGTAGGGGACAGGGGACATCTAACTATGGCTACACCTTC. Amino acid sequence: CAISRGQGTSNYGYTF.

Turning to this clonotype: The junction departs from germline at one end; a sequencing error may be responsible. This chain links TRBV7-7 with TRBJ2-7; the match to TRBD1 covers 7 bases. The CDR3 runs to 13 residues. Germline V gene lookup returns CDR1 SSHAT and CDR2 FNYEAQ (reference sequence). CDR3 sequence: CASSPRDRGEQYF. CDR3 nucleotides: TGTGCTAGCAGCCCCCGGGACAGAGGCGAGCAGTACTTC.

The rearrangement joins TRBV29-1 to TRBJ1-1; D may be TRBD1 (6 bases). Germline loops: CDR1 SQVTM, CDR2 ANQGSEA. V was clipped by 1 base and J by 5 bases, with 17 bases between them. This CDR3 spans 15 amino acids. The CDR3 DNA reads as TGCAGCGTTGAAGGGGAACAGGGAAGGAGGACTGAAGCTTTCTTT. It is translated as CSVEGEQGRRTEAFF.

V gene TRBV18 combines with J gene TRBJ2-1; no firm D call. Germline lookup yields CDR1 KGHSH and CDR2 LQKENI. V was trimmed by 3 bases and J by 8 bases, leaving 5 bases between them. The CDR3 loop spans 11 amino acids. The CDR3 coding sequence is TGTGCCAGCTCACCGGAGTATGAGCAGTTCTTC. Its translation is CASSPEYEQFF.

The chain couples TRBV20-1 to TRBJ2-3, with D perhaps matching TRBD1 (6 bases). The CDR3 has 15 amino acids. CDR1 and CDR2 from the germline V gene are DFQATT and SNEGSKA (reference sequence). Trimming cost V 7 bases and J 3 bases, with 20 bases left between them. CDR3 in DNA: TGCAGTGTCTTAATGGGGGCAGGGGTGACAGATACGCAGTATTTT. Its protein is CSVLMGAGVTDTQYF.

The V gene is TRBV14, the J gene TRBJ1-4; D remains unclear. CDR3 size: 13 residues. Trimming cost V 3 bases and J 5 bases, with 7 bases left between them. CDR1 and CDR2 from the germline V gene are SGHDN and FVKESK. The CDR3 region is CASSHWRNEKLFF. In DNA form, the CDR3 reads TGTGCCAGCAGCCATTGGAGGAATGAAAAACTGTTTTTT.

DNA for the CDR3: TGTGCCAGCAGCTCTGAGCAGCTGCAGGGGTACGAGCAGTACTTC. Translation gives CASSSEQLQGYEQYF. The chain recombines TRBV11-2 with TRBJ2-7; D might be TRBD1 (6 bases). V was pared by 4 bases and J by 4 bases, with 17 bases between. The germline gives CDR1 SGHAT, CDR2 FQNNGV. The CDR3 has 15 residues.

Only a few counts were recorded for this clonotype. CDR3 coding DNA: TGCAGTGCTAGAGATCCCAGGGCCTACGAGCAGTACTTC. This encodes CSARDPRAYEQYF. The chain is built from TRBV20-1 and TRBJ2-7; the D gene is possibly TRBD1 (5 bases). Trimming stripped 0 bases from V and 2 bases from J, with 8 bases between. This CDR3 region has 13 residues. Germline V gene lookup returns CDR1 DFQATT and CDR2 SNEGSKA (reference sequence).

The CDR3 DNA reads TGTGCCAGTAGCCGACCGGGACTAGCGGGACTCGACAATGAGCAGTTCTTC. This gives the protein CASSRPGLAGLDNEQFF. The chain joins TRBV19 to TRBJ2-1, with 13 bases identical to TRBD2. The CDR3 loop spans 17 amino acids. Trimming at V came to 6 bases and at J to 5 bases, leaving 10 bases not matched to a gene. Germline lookup yields CDR1 LNHDA and CDR2 SQIVND (reference sequence).

This clonotype was seen many times. CDR3 loop: CASTPGGSSYNEQFF. CDR3 coding DNA: TGTGCCAGCACCCCTGGGGGGAGTTCCTACAATGAGCAGTTCTTC. The rearrangement uses TRBV7-8 and TRBJ2-1, with D perhaps TRBD2 (6 bases). The V end was cut by 7 bases, the J end by 1 base, with 14 bases between. Germline V CDR1 and CDR2: SGHVS, FQNEAQ. This CDR3 is built from 15 residues.

This clonotype has a handful of counts. The genes are TRBV10-3 and TRBJ1-2, with D unresolved. Germline-derived CDR1 and CDR2 are ENHRY and SYGVKD. The V end was cut by 3 bases, the J end by 8 bases, with 13 bases between. The CDR3 runs to 13 residues. The CDR3: CAISEAGLGGYTF. The CDR3 coding sequence is TGTGCCATCAGTGAAGCGGGTCTAGGGGGCTACACCTTC.

CDR3 sequence (DNA): TGTGCCAGCAGAGACGCGGGAGGGCCTCGAAATGAGCAGTTCTTC. This gives the protein CASRDAGGPRNEQFF. The rearrangement links TRBV28 to TRBJ2-1; 9 positions match TRBD2. This CDR3 is built from 15 residues. J was trimmed by 7 bases and V by 6 bases; bases with no gene match: 10. Germline-derived CDR1 and CDR2 are MDHEN and SYDVKM.

The J gene is TRBJ2-1, the V gene TRBV3-1, with 10 positions matching TRBD2. V was pared by 5 bases and J by 2 bases, with 9 bases of the junction left unmatched. CDR3 size: 17 residues. Germline values: CDR1 LGHDT, CDR2 YNNKEL (reference sequence). CDR3 amino acids: CASSYSLLAGAYNEQFF. CDR3 nucleotide sequence: TGTGCCAGCAGCTATAGCCTTCTAGCGGGAGCCTACAATGAGCAGTTCTTC.

This clonotype turned up a few times. The chain joins TRBV4-2 to TRBJ2-3, with 12 positions matching TRBD2. In germline, CDR1 is LGHNA, CDR2 YNFKEQ. CDR3 size: 18 residues. Trimming cost V 0 bases and J 2 bases; bases outside gene matches: 6. CDR3 coding DNA: TGTGCCAGCAGCCAAGAAGGTGGACTAGCGGGATACACAGATACGCAGTATTTT. As protein: CASSQEGGLAGYTDTQYF.

This chain connects TRBV12-3 or TRBV12-4 to TRBJ1-2; 7 bases are shared with TRBD1. J was trimmed by 1 base and V by 5 bases; bases with no gene match: 7. The CDR3 covers 15 residues. The DNA of the CDR3 is TGTGCCAGCAGTCCGGGACAGCTTATTAACTATGGCTACACCTTC. As protein: CASSPGQLINYGYTF.

This clonotype was counted a few times. The gene calls are TRBV5-1 and TRBJ2-1, with TRBD2 matching over 7 bases. The CDR3 totals 16 residues. V lost 0 bases, J lost 7 bases, and 10 bases stayed unmatched. Germline V CDR1 and CDR2: SGHRS, YFSETQ. CDR3 protein: CASSLGGGGLWNEQFF. The CDR3 DNA sequence: TGCGCCAGCAGCTTGGGCGGGGGAGGCCTTTGGAATGAGCAGTTCTTC.

There are a few counts of this clonotype. The chain carries TRBV9 and TRBJ2-7, with TRBD1 matching over 9 bases. Germline-derived CDR1 and CDR2 are SGDLS and YYNGEE. J lost 5 bases, V lost 4 bases, and 10 bases had no gene match. This CDR3 contains 15 residues. The CDR3 sequence is CASSPPDRGDDEQYF. CDR3 in DNA: TGTGCCAGCAGCCCCCCGGACAGGGGAGACGACGAGCAGTACTTC.

The table lists this clonotype with a few counts. This sequence joins TRBV6-1 and TRBJ1-5; possibly TRBD1 for D (5 bases). Germline CDR1 reads MNHNS; CDR2 reads SASEGT. Trimming left V 5 bases short and J 7 bases short, with 15 bases between. CDR3 length: 14 residues. In nucleotides, the CDR3 is TGTGCCAGCAGTCCTACCGGGGCGGCCCAGCCCCAGCATTTT. Translation: CASSPTGAAQPQHF.